These 23 T cell receptor beta chains were all obtained from the same sample, sequenced in a study of CD8 T cells in Susac syndrome. An amount of RNA that ranged from roughly 0.45 to 1 ug was reverse transcribed with random hexamers. Each CDR3 protein gets one entry after TCRdb re-called the immunoSEQ multiplex PCR reads with MiXCR. The sample lists fewer than 200,000 distinct CDR3 sequences, over 75% seen once, with approximately 0.09% in the top ten. What was sequenced was CD4+ T cells from PBMCs. These receptors came from a human donor with Susac syndrome.

The chain is built from TRBV20-1 and TRBJ1-6; TRBD1 might be the D (6 bases). With 4 bases removed from V and 0 bases from J, the gap between germline ends came to 13 bases. Germline CDR1 reads DFQATT; CDR2 reads SNEGSKA (reference sequence). This CDR3 comprises 16 residues. The CDR3 is CSATGTHGSYNSPLHF. CDR3 sequence (DNA): TGCAGTGCTACCGGGACACATGGCTCCTATAATTCACCCCTCCACTTT.

V gene TRBV5-1 combines with J gene TRBJ1-1, with D uncertain. This CDR3 is built from 14 residues. The germline V gene has CDR1 SGHRS and CDR2 YFSETQ. Trimming removed 2 bases from V and 0 bases from J, with 8 bases in between. For the CDR3, the DNA is TGCGCCAGCAGCTTCACCAGCCTGAACACTGAAGCTTTCTTT. This encodes CASSFTSLNTEAFF.

V usage is TRBV21-1 and J usage is TRBJ1-5; the table names TRBD1, a call not compared with the DNA. TRBV21-1 is marked as a pseudogene. This CDR3 region has 15 residues. Written as DNA, the CDR3 is TGTGCCAGCAGCAAAGGGGGCAAGACAAATCAGCCCCAGCATTTT. Amino acids: CASSKGGKTNQPQHF.

The genes are TRBV7-9 and TRBJ2-7; TRBD1 is a possible D gene (6 bases). Per germline, CDR1 SEHNR and CDR2 FQNEAQ (reference sequence). There are 13 residues in the CDR3. Trimming shortened V by 5 bases and J by 2 bases, and 10 bases separated the two germline ends. CDR3 bases: TGTGCCAGCAGCCTGGACAGACCCTACGAGCAGTACTTC. It translates to CASSLDRPYEQYF.

The chain is built from TRBV10-2 and TRBJ2-4; 12 bases align to TRBD2. This CDR3 is built from 14 residues. V was pared by 7 bases and J by 8 bases, with 6 bases of the junction left unmatched. Germline assignment: CDR1 WSHSY and CDR2 SAAADI. The CDR3 nucleotides are TGCGCCAGCAAAACGACTAGCGGGAGTTACATTCAGTACTTC. Amino acids: CASKTTSGSYIQYF.

The gene calls are TRBV19 and TRBJ2-2; D may match TRBD1 or TRBD2 (6 bases each). The length of the CDR3 is 13 residues. V was cut by 7 bases and J by 6 bases, with 12 bases left in between. Germline V CDR1 and CDR2: LNHDA, SQIVND (reference sequence). In nucleotides, the CDR3 is TGTGCCAGTAAGAGGGGGAGGTCCGGGGAGCTGTTTTTT. Translated, it gives CASKRGRSGELFF.

DNA for the CDR3: TGCAGTGCTGGCCCTATCTACGAGCAGTACTTC. This sequence encodes CSAGPIYEQYF. The chain carries TRBV20-1 and TRBJ2-7, with D unclear. V was clipped by 5 bases and J by 3 bases, with 8 bases between them. Germline CDR1 DFQATT, CDR2 SNEGSKA (reference sequence). This CDR3 region has 11 residues.

The chain carries TRBV5-1 and TRBJ1-5; D gene uncertain. V was trimmed by 1 base and J by 7 bases, leaving 12 bases between them. Germline-derived CDR1 and CDR2 are SGHRS and YFSETQ. The CDR3 runs 14 residues. CDR3 loop: CASSLNGEGQPQHF. CDR3 sequence (DNA): TGCGCCAGCAGCTTGAACGGGGAGGGCCAGCCCCAGCATTTT.

The chain has TRBV4-1 and TRBJ1-2; TRBD1 matches 9 bases. V trimming: 0 bases; J trimming: 6 bases; junction bases outside the gene matches: 2. CDR1 is MGHRA, CDR2 YSYEKL, per germline. This CDR3 is built from 14 residues. In nucleotides, the CDR3 is TGCGCCAGCAGCCAAGAGGACAGGGGTAATGGCTACACCTTC. It codes for CASSQEDRGNGYTF.

V and J are TRBV21-1 and TRBJ2-7; the table's D call, TRBD1, was not checked against the DNA. TRBV21-1 is an annotated pseudogene. CDR3 size: 15 residues. The CDR3 nucleotides are TGTGCCAGCAGAAAACAGGGGCATAGCTCCTACGAGCAGTACTTC. This sequence encodes CASRKQGHSSYEQYF.

V is TRBV5-1 and J is TRBJ2-7, with 12 bases identical to TRBD1. CDR1 and CDR2 from the germline V gene are SGHRS and YFSETQ. The trim removed 4 bases at V and 4 bases at J, leaving 6 bases unmatched. The CDR3 sequence is 15 residues long. The CDR3 nucleotides are TGCGCCAGCAGCACTGGGACAGGGGGCGGATACGAGCAGTACTTC. This translates into CASSTGTGGGYEQYF.

The V and J genes are TRBV6-4 and TRBJ2-1; TRBD1 is a possible D gene (5 bases). The CDR3 has 18 amino acids. Trimming took 4 bases from V and 2 from J, leaving 21 bases between them. Germline CDR1 MRHNA, CDR2 SNTAGT. The CDR3 nucleotides are TGTGCCAGCAGTGTTTACGCAGGGATCACCAAAACCTACAATGAGCAGTTCTTC. Encoded protein: CASSVYAGITKTYNEQFF.

This rearrangement joins TRBV6-6 to TRBJ1-1; tentative D call: TRBD1 (5 bases). V dropped 0 bases and J dropped 5 bases, with 7 bases sitting between them. Germline V gene data show CDR1 as MNHNY and CDR2 as SVGAGI (reference sequence). This CDR3 has 13 residues. The CDR3 sequence is CASSYSPGTEAFF. The CDR3 DNA reads as TGTGCCAGCAGTTACTCTCCAGGGACTGAAGCTTTCTTT.

This rearrangement joins TRBV20-1 to TRBJ2-7; tentatively, D is TRBD1 (6 bases). Between the trimmed V and J ends, which lost 5 bases and 7 bases, there was a span of 15 bases. The germline CDR1 and CDR2 sequences are DFQATT and SNEGSKA (reference sequence). The CDR3 has 12 amino acids. The CDR3 sequence: CSAVRGLGEQYF. CDR3 DNA: TGCAGTGCTGTCAGGGGATTGGGGGAGCAGTACTTC.

The V call is TRBV20-1, the J call TRBJ1-2; no clear D. The V end lost 0 bases, the J end lost 3 bases, and 17 bases lay between the germline ends. CDR3 length: 16 residues. CDR1 and CDR2 from the germline V gene are DFQATT and SNEGSKA (reference sequence). The DNA for the CDR3 is TGCAGTGCTAGAGATATGGTGACACAACCCCACTATGGCTACACCTTC. Residues: CSARDMVTQPHYGYTF.

The chain carries TRBV6-1 and TRBJ1-1; no firm D call. The V end was cut by 7 bases, the J end by 6 bases, with 9 bases between. There are 11 residues in the CDR3. Per the germline V gene, CDR1 is MNHNS and CDR2 is SASEGT. As DNA, the CDR3 is TGTGCCAGCACCCAGGAATCTGAAGCTTTCTTT. Translating it yields CASTQESEAFF.

The V gene is TRBV2, the J gene TRBJ2-2; the match to TRBD2 covers 7 bases. Germline loops: CDR1 SNHLY, CDR2 FYNNEI. The V gene end was trimmed by 6 bases and the J gene end by 6 bases; junction bases not matched to a gene: 10. The CDR3 is made up of 15 amino acids. CDR3 region: CASRAGLTRPGELFF. For the CDR3, the DNA is TGTGCCAGCAGAGCGGGGCTCACAAGGCCCGGGGAGCTGTTTTTT.

This chain connects TRBV5-1 to TRBJ2-7; 9 nucleotides line up with TRBD1. Per the germline V gene, CDR1 is SGHRS and CDR2 is YFSETQ. The CDR3 covers 14 residues. V was pared by 0 bases and J by 5 bases, with 3 bases of the junction left unmatched. The CDR3 DNA follows: TGCGCCAGCAGCTTGGGGACAGGGGTCGACGAGCAGTACTTC. Translation gives CASSLGTGVDEQYF.

The rearrangement uses TRBV3-1 and TRBJ2-5, with D unclear. Germline V CDR1 and CDR2: LGHDT, YNNKEL (reference sequence). V was clipped by 0 bases and J by 2 bases, with 16 bases between them. The CDR3 is 17 amino acids. The CDR3 DNA is TGTGCCAGCAGCCAAGACCCCTGGGGAACAGAGCAAGAGACCCAGTACTTC. Its translation is CASSQDPWGTEQETQYF.

The CDR3 here is CASSPSIMNTEAFF. The CDR3 coding sequence is TGTGCCAGCAGCCCCTCCATCATGAACACTGAAGCTTTCTTT. V gene TRBV5-6 combines with J gene TRBJ1-1; D is undetermined. This CDR3 region has 14 residues. Germline CDR1 reads SGHDT; CDR2 reads YYEEEE. Trimming cost V 4 bases and J 0 bases, with 10 bases left between them.

CDR3: CASSPPRGNNYGYTF. Here the CDR3 DNA reads TGCGCCAGCAGCCCTCCGCGGGGGAATAACTATGGCTACACCTTC. This chain links TRBV4-1 with TRBJ1-2, with D possibly TRBD1 on 5 matching bases. The CDR3 runs to 15 residues. The germline V gene encodes CDR1 MGHRA and CDR2 YSYEKL. Trimming took off 4 bases at V and 1 base at J, with 13 bases between the two ends.

The chain uses TRBV7-2 and TRBJ2-1; TRBD2 matches 7 bases. Germline V gives CDR1 SGHTA, CDR2 FQGNSA. This CDR3 contains 15 residues. The junction had 12 bases not matched to a gene; V was cut back by 6 bases and J by 7 bases. The CDR3 coding sequence is TGTGCCAGCAGTGGGGGGGAGGGAAGGTTTAATGAGCAGTTCTTC. This codes for CASSGGEGRFNEQFF.

V gene TRBV20-1 combines with J gene TRBJ2-1; TRBD2 agrees at 14 bases. Per germline, CDR1 DFQATT and CDR2 SNEGSKA (reference sequence). The CDR3 is made up of 16 amino acids. The trim removed 0 bases at V and 9 bases at J, leaving 7 bases unmatched. DNA of the CDR3: TGCAGTGCTAGAGAAAGGGGACTAGCGGGAGTAAGTGAGCAGTTCTTC. Translating it yields CSARERGLAGVSEQFF.